The clone carrying this TCR beta chain has a count of ten or more. The antigen is undetermined. Amplified TCR beta CDR3 regions came from RNA transcripts. Carried out on the TCR CDR3, a first-round RT-PCR used the HTBI primer set. TCRdb re-called the multiplex PCR reads through MiXCR, storing one row per CDR3 protein. The data contain around 760,000 distinct CDR3 sequences, 35% of them seen just once; the ten biggest clones take up about a third. These data come from a study of T cells in Graves' hyperthyroidism and ophthalmopathy. The study based diagnoses on clinical symptoms, serum thyroxine and TRAb, thyroid ultrasound and orbital computed tomography. Study-wide findings and caveats: Most thyroid clonotypes expanded above 0.001 appeared in blood too. In validation, the model predicted ophthalmopathy. These predictions came a median approximately 6.5 months before onset.

The specimen was blood. This receptor was taken from a woman aged 40 to 50 with Graves' hyperthyroidism.

The CDR3 here is CASTRAQMNTEAFF. The CDR3 DNA is TGTGCCAGCACCCGGGCACAGATGAACACTGAAGCTTTCTTT. The gene calls are TRBV2 and TRBJ1-1; D gene uncertain. The CDR3 totals 14 residues. The V gene lost 7 bases and the J gene lost 0 bases, with 12 bases spanning the gap. Germline CDR1 SNHLY, CDR2 FYNNEI.